Following are 12 T cell receptor beta chains from one sample sequenced in a study of T-cell memory formation after mild COVID-19. MiXCR, run by TCRdb on the 5' RACE reads, gives a single entry per CDR3 protein. The repertoire holds a few hundred thousand distinct CDR3 sequences, with over 20% as singletons. Material: PBMCs or a T cell subset sorted from them (not recorded which). The receptor source for this set is an adult woman who had mild COVID-19 (a few samples of this study predate the infection). Cell type and time point are not known.

This clonotype was picked up a small number of times. J is TRBJ2-6 and V is TRBV11-3; maybe TRBD1 (5 bases). Trimming removed 0 bases from V and 0 bases from J, with 12 bases in between. This CDR3 has 18 residues. Germline V gives CDR1 SGHNT, CDR2 YENEEA. The CDR3 region has the DNA TGTGCCAGCAGCTTAGACAGGGTCTCCCGCTCTGGGGCCAACGTCCTGACTTTC. This sequence encodes CASSLDRVSRSGANVLTF.

This chain links TRBV3-1 with TRBJ2-2; 11 bases are shared with TRBD2. The CDR3 is 17 amino acids. The J segment lost 4 bases and the V segment lost 2 bases, leaving 6 bases of the junction unmatched. Germline CDR1 and CDR2: LGHDT and YNNKEL (reference sequence). CDR3 region: CASSQFRTSGLTGELFF. The DNA for the CDR3 is TGTGCCAGCAGCCAATTCCGGACTAGCGGGCTCACCGGGGAGCTGTTTTTT.

At least ten counts were recorded for this clonotype. The V gene is TRBV24-1, the J gene TRBJ2-7, with D tentatively TRBD1 or TRBD2 (7 bases each). This CDR3 has 14 residues. CDR1 and CDR2 from the germline V gene are KGHDR and SFDVKD. Deletions cut 6 bases from V and 3 bases from J, with 14 bases between. The DNA for the CDR3 is TGTGCCACCAGTCCCTCAGGGGGGGGCTACGAGCAGTACTTC. It yields the protein CATSPSGGGYEQYF.

This clonotype was observed a handful of times. This chain joins TRBV2 and TRBJ2-2; a weak D match, TRBD1 (5 bases). Deletions cut 4 bases from V and 4 bases from J, with 7 bases between. Germline V gives CDR1 SNHLY, CDR2 FYNNEI. CDR3 size: 13 residues. For the CDR3, the DNA is TGTGCCAGCAGTGTAAGGGGCACCGGGGAGCTGTTTTTT. Encoded protein: CASSVRGTGELFF.

This clonotype is a singleton in its sample. The V gene is TRBV21-1, the J gene TRBJ2-7; no check of the table's D call, TRBD1, against the DNA was made. TRBV21-1 is shown as a pseudogene. The CDR3 has 17 amino acids. CDR3 region: CASSKAPADRVPYEQYF. Written as DNA, the CDR3 is TGTGCCAGCAGCAAAGCCCCCGCAGACAGGGTCCCATACGAGCAGTACTTC.

The gene calls are TRBV19 and TRBJ2-4; 7 nucleotides agree with TRBD1. Germline lookup yields CDR1 LNHDA and CDR2 SQIVND (reference sequence). With V trimmed by 4 bases and J by 8 bases, 11 bases remained unmatched. This CDR3 has 15 residues. The CDR3 spells CASSRGDRVVDIQYF. As DNA, the CDR3 is TGTGCCAGTAGTAGGGGTGACAGGGTCGTGGACATTCAGTACTTC.

This clonotype was picked up a small number of times. The CDR3 bases are TGTGCCAGCACTACCGGGACACTAACCGGGGAGCTGTTTTTT. This gives the protein CASTTGTLTGELFF. V usage is TRBV5-6 and J usage is TRBJ2-2; a weak D match, TRBD1 (6 bases). Germline lookup yields CDR1 SGHDT and CDR2 YYEEEE. Trimming left V 6 bases short and J 5 bases short, with 14 bases between. CDR3 size: 14 residues.

V usage is TRBV9 and J usage is TRBJ2-7; weak D call: TRBD1 (6 bases). The CDR3 loop spans 17 amino acids. V shed 0 bases and J shed 0 bases, with 16 bases lying between them. Looked up from germline, CDR1 is SGDLS and CDR2 is YYNGEE. CDR3 bases: TGTGCCAGCAGCGTAGGACCCGACAGGCATGCCTCCTACGAGCAGTACTTC. Translated: CASSVGPDRHASYEQYF.

V gene TRBV12-3 or TRBV12-4 combines with J gene TRBJ2-1, with 8 nucleotides matching TRBD1. Trimming at V came to 3 bases and at J to 9 bases, leaving 7 bases not matched to a gene. CDR3 size: 14 residues. CDR3 nucleotides: TGTGCCAGCAGTTTGGACAGGGAGCTGGGTGAGCAGTTCTTC. This sequence encodes CASSLDRELGEQFF.

CDR3 in amino acids: CASSELGGHQPQHF. CDR3 sequence (DNA): TGTGCCAGCAGTGAATTGGGTGGCCATCAGCCCCAGCATTTT. The V and J genes are TRBV2 and TRBJ1-5, with D unresolved. Germline CDR1 is SNHLY and CDR2 is FYNNEI. The CDR3 loop spans 14 amino acids. The V gene lost 2 bases and the J gene lost 5 bases, with 10 bases spanning the gap.

In its sample, this clonotype was seen a few times. The gene calls are TRBV20-1 and TRBJ2-5; D gene ambiguous. The V end lost 5 bases, the J end lost 0 bases, and 10 bases lay between the germline ends. CDR3 length: 13 residues. Germline V gives CDR1 DFQATT, CDR2 SNEGSKA (reference sequence). CDR3 sequence (DNA): TGCAGTGCTGACATTGCGTACCAAGAGACCCAGTACTTC. The encoded protein is CSADIAYQETQYF.

This clonotype has a handful of counts. The chain carries TRBV9 and TRBJ2-7; D possibly uses TRBD1 or TRBD2 (5 bases each). The CDR3 extends over 13 amino acids. Germline-derived CDR1 and CDR2 are SGDLS and YYNGEE. V lost 5 bases and J 0 bases, leaving 9 bases between the germline ends. CDR3 DNA: TGTGCCAGCAGTGGGGGAGACTCCTACGAGCAGTACTTC. Translated, it gives CASSGGDSYEQYF.